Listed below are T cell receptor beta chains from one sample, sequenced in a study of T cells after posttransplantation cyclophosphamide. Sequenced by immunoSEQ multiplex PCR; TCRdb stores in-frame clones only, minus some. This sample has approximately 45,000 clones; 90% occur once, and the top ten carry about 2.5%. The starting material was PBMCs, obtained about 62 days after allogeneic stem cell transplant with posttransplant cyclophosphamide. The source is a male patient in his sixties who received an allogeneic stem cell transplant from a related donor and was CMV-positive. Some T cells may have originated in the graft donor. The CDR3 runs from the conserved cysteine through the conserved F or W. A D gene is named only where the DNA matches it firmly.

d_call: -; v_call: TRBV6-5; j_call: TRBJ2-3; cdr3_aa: CASISGSTDTQYF
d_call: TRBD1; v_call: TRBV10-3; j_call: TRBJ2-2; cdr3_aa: CAISLTGGSTGELFF
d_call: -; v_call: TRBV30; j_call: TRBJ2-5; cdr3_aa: CAWSRNYQETQYF
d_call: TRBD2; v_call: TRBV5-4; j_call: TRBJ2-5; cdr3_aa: CASSLALAGGIETQYF
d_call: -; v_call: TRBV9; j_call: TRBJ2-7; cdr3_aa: CASGSSYEQYF
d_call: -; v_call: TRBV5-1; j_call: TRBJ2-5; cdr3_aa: CASSKGRTQETQYF
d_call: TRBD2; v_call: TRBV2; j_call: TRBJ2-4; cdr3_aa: CASRGGYPRVLNIQYF
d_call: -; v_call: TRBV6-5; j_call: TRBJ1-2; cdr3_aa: CASSYSAEFGGYTF
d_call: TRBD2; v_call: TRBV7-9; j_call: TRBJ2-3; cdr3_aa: CASSFMASGEGDTQYF
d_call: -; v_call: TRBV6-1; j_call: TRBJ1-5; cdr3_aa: CASSDFGGPDQPQHF
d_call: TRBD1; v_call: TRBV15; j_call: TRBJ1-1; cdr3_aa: CATSSGGTGLVEAFF
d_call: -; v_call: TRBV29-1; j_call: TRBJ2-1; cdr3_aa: CSVGLLVGTTEQFF
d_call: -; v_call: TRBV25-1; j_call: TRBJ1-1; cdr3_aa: CASSELLGNTEAFF
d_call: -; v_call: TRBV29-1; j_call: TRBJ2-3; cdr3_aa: CSVASPSGQYF
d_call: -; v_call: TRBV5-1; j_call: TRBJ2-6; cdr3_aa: CASSKRKHEGTGANVLTF
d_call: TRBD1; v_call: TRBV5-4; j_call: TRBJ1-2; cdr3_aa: CASSLGGQGRSVSGYTF
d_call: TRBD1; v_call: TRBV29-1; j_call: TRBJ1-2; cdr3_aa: CSVGQGFNYGYTF